Listed here are 10 T cell receptor beta chains from one sample, sequenced in a study of blood T cell repertoires in COVID-19. Only in-frame clones appear in the TCRdb table, and some are missing; sequencing was by immunoSEQ multiplex PCR. This table has around 350,000 clones, approximately 86% appearing once. What was sequenced was peripheral blood. Every receptor here comes from a human donor in a cohort sampled during active COVID-19.

This clone was recorded at least ten times. CDR3 amino acids: CASSNGRSDADTQYF. CDR3 nucleotides: TGTGCCAGCAGCAATGGGAGATCCGACGCAGATACGCAGTATTTT. The chain recombines TRBV14 with TRBJ2-3; tentative D call: TRBD2 (5 bases). V was trimmed by 5 bases and J by 4 bases, leaving 16 bases between them. Germline lookup yields CDR1 SGHDN and CDR2 FVKESK. The CDR3 covers 15 residues.

V is TRBV29-1 and J is TRBJ1-3; the D gene is possibly TRBD1 (5 bases). This CDR3 has 13 residues. Germline lookup yields CDR1 SQVTM and CDR2 ANQGSEA. Deletions cut 5 bases from V and 0 bases from J, with 8 bases between. The CDR3 DNA reads TGCAGCGTTAGACAGCCCTCTGGAAACACCATATATTTT. Translation: CSVRQPSGNTIYF. Based on the CDR3 plus reference TRBV29-1 and TRBJ1-3, the full variable domain is SAVISQKPSRDICQRGTSLTIQCQVDSQVTMMFWYRQQPGQSLTLIATANQGSEATYESGFVIDKFPISRPNLTFSTLTVSNMSPEDSSIYLCSVRQPSGNTIYFGEGSWLTVV.

The chain employs TRBV15 and TRBJ2-3; TRBD1 matches 7 bases. Germline-derived CDR1 and CDR2 are LNHNV and YYDKDF (reference sequence). Losses at the gene ends were 0 bases for V and 2 bases for J; bases not matched to a gene: 8. This CDR3 contains 17 residues. CDR3 DNA sequence: TGTGCCACCAGCAGAGAGGTGGGACAGCCACTCACAGATACGCAGTATTTT. Encoded protein: CATSREVGQPLTDTQYF.

The genes are TRBV11-2 and TRBJ2-7; 8 bases are shared with TRBD2. This CDR3 is built from 17 residues. V was pared by 2 bases and J by 4 bases, with 13 bases of the junction left unmatched. Germline V gene sequence: CDR1 SGHAT, CDR2 FQNNGV. The CDR3 region is CASSLKMRGAGEYEQYF. DNA for the CDR3: TGTGCCAGCAGCTTAAAAATGAGGGGAGCGGGAGAATACGAGCAGTACTTC.

The chain joins TRBV19 to TRBJ2-7, with 8 bases matching TRBD1. V gave up 3 bases and J gave up 2 bases; unmatched junction bases: 9. This CDR3 spans 16 amino acids. Looked up from germline, CDR1 is LNHDA and CDR2 is SQIVND (reference sequence). The CDR3 sequence: CASSMGGGQGAYEQYF. CDR3 sequence (DNA): TGTGCCAGTAGTATGGGTGGAGGACAGGGCGCCTACGAGCAGTACTTC.

J is TRBJ2-7 and V is TRBV19, with 9 bases that match TRBD2. This CDR3 region has 14 residues. V trimming: 3 bases; J trimming: 2 bases; junction bases outside the gene matches: 2. Looked up from germline, CDR1 is LNHDA and CDR2 is SQIVND (reference sequence). This CDR3 reads CASSMTSGTYEQYF. The CDR3, as DNA: TGTGCCAGTAGTATGACTAGCGGCACCTACGAGCAGTACTTC.

The table lists this clone with a count of one. The V call is TRBV28, the J call TRBJ1-4; a possible D gene is TRBD1 (6 bases). From germline, CDR1 is MDHEN and CDR2 SYDVKM. The ends were cut back, 6 bases at V and 8 bases at J, with 16 bases in the middle. The CDR3 is 14 residues long. The CDR3 nucleotides read TGTGCCAGCAGAGTAACAGGGAAGGGCGAAAAACTGTTTTTT. Its protein product is CASRVTGKGEKLFF.

The chain is built from TRBV6-1 and TRBJ1-1, with TRBD1 matching over 7 bases. The CDR3 contains 13 residues. The germline gives CDR1 MNHNS, CDR2 SASEGT. Trimming removed 3 bases from V and 7 bases from J; junction bases left unmatched: 5. This CDR3 is CASSEQGEVEAFF. CDR3 bases: TGTGCCAGCAGTGAGCAGGGGGAGGTTGAAGCTTTCTTT.

V gene TRBV9 combines with J gene TRBJ2-6; D is ambiguous. CDR1 and CDR2 (germline): SGDLS, YYNGEE. Trimming stripped 4 bases from V and 4 bases from J, with 24 bases between. The CDR3 is made up of 19 amino acids. The CDR3 DNA follows: TGTGCCAGCAGCCCCGGCGGCAGCCGACGGTTATCCGGGGCCAACGTCCTGACTTTC. It yields the protein CASSPGGSRRLSGANVLTF.

The chain uses TRBV4-1 and TRBJ1-5, with D tentatively TRBD1 (5 bases). Trimming removed 0 bases at V and 2 bases at J, with 8 bases between. Per germline, CDR1 MGHRA and CDR2 YSYEKL. CDR3 length: 15 amino acids. The CDR3 sequence: CASSQDGAGNQPQHF. The CDR3 bases are TGCGCCAGCAGCCAAGATGGGGCAGGCAATCAGCCCCAGCATTTT.